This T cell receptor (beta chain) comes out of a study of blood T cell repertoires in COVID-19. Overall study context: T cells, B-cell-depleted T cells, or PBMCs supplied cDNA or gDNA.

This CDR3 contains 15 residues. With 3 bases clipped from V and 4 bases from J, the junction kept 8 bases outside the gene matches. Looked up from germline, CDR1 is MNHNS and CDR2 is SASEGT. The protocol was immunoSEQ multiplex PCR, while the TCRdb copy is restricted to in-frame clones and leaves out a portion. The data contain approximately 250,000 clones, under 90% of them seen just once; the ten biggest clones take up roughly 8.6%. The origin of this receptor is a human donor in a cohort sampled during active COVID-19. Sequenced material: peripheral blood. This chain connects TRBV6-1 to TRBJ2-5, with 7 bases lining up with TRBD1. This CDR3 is CASSENRGDRETQYF. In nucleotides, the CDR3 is TGTGCCAGCAGTGAGAACAGGGGTGATCGAGAGACCCAGTACTTC.